This record covers a single T cell receptor beta chain. The antigen is not known. CDR1 LGHNT and CDR2 FRNRAP come from the germline V gene. V was pared by 5 bases and J by 4 bases, with 7 bases of the junction left unmatched. The CDR3 has 14 residues. Sequenced with the Oncomine TCR Beta short-read assay was DNA taken from cultured CD4+ T cells. TCRdb reanalysed the PCR reads using MiXCR and keeps one entry per CDR3 protein. The sample includes about 20,000 distinct CDR3 sequences, around 83% seen only once; the top ten take about 17%. This sample is drawn from a study of vaccination and CD4 T cells after COVID-19. About the research overall: The authors exposed cells to overlapping spike peptides derived from SARS-CoV-2, HCoV-NL63, HCoV-OC43 and HCoV-229E.

The treatment denotes: roughly ten-day PBMC culture with coronavirus spike peptide pools or control peptides (ViraFEST assay). The TCR was taken from a human donor who received a COVID-19 vaccine. This sample comprised CD4+ T cells from blood, cultured in vitro, obtained after SARS-CoV-2 vaccination. The rearrangement joins TRBV12-5 to TRBJ1-2; 7 bases map to TRBD1. This CDR3 reads CASGQSGQTYGYTF. CDR3 in DNA: TGTGCTAGTGGTCAATCGGGACAGACCTATGGCTACACCTTC.